The clone carrying this TCR beta chain occurred many times. No antigen is known for it. The source of the sample is a study of T cells after posttransplantation cyclophosphamide. Findings of the study overall: Recipient CMV seropositivity and CMV reactivation strongly tracked TRB clonality. TRB overlap between skin or GI tissue T cells and blood was limited. Later blood repertoires were often dominated by clones from the donor CD8+ memory compartment.

Profiled with immunoSEQ multiplex PCR; TCRdb holds only in-frame clones, not every one. This sample shows 35,000 to 40,000 clones and no singletons; 2% to 3% rests with the ten largest. V was pared by 0 bases and J by 6 bases, with 1 base of the junction left unmatched. Germline CDR1 reads SEHNR; CDR2 reads FQNEAQ (reference sequence). The CDR3 totals 14 residues. The rearrangement links TRBV7-9 to TRBJ2-7; TRBD1 agrees at 11 bases. The sequence was obtained from a man aged 50 to 60 in good health, CMV-negative, and a related stem cell transplant donor. The specimen sequenced was PBMCs. The CDR3 here is CASSLAGQGGEQYF. The CDR3 bases are TGTGCCAGCAGCTTAGCGGGACAGGGGGGCGAGCAGTACTTC.